These T cell receptor beta chains were read from a single sample in a study of early T cells in non-severe SARS-CoV-2 infection. TCRdb called the 5' RACE reads again in MiXCR, with one record for every CDR3 protein. The sample carries about 42,000 distinct CDR3 sequences, about 7% recorded once. Sequences were obtained from whole blood. The receptor set was obtained from an adult who was a healthcare worker with PCR-confirmed SARS-CoV-2 infection or an uninfected control (not recorded which). Each CDR3 is given with its conserved first and last residue. A D gene is named only where the DNA matches it firmly. Part of the rows lack a size; the others show once, few, many or a class for expanded clones.

V gene	clone size	J gene	D gene	CDR3 protein	CDR3 DNA
TRBV10-2	many	TRBJ2-1	-	CASSPIRSYNEQFF	TGCGCCAGCAGCCCCATCCGCTCCTACAATGAGCAGTTCTTC
TRBV7-8	many	TRBJ2-2	-	CASSFGRNTGVLFF	TGTGCCAGCAGCTTTGGACGGAACACCGGGGTCCTGTTTTTT
TRBV14	-	TRBJ2-1	-	CASSQGGDFHNEQFF	TGTGCCAGCAGCCAAGGGGGAGACTTCCACAATGAGCAGTTCTTC
TRBV6-1	-	TRBJ2-3	TRBD2	CASSIGGAGTDTQYF	TGTGCCAGCAGCATCGGGGGGGCCGGCACAGATACGCAGTATTTT
TRBV6-5	many	TRBJ2-7	-	CASRETASYEQYF	TGTGCCAGCAGGGAGACAGCGTCCTACGAGCAGTACTTC
TRBV12-3/TRBV12-4	many	TRBJ2-7	-	CASSLPGLIYEQYF	TGTGCCAGCAGTTTACCGGGACTGATTTACGAGCAGTACTTC
TRBV20-1	-	TRBJ2-3	TRBD1	CSARAGTGITDTQYF	TGCAGTGCTAGAGCTGGGACAGGCATCACAGATACGCAGTATTTT
TRBV10-3	many	TRBJ1-2	TRBD1	CAISGDSYGYTF	TGTGCCATCAGCGGGGACAGCTATGGCTACACCTTC
TRBV3-1	few	TRBJ1-1	-	CASSQDAHSEAFF	TGTGCCAGCAGCCAAGATGCGCATTCTGAAGCTTTCTTT
TRBV2	-	TRBJ2-7	TRBD1	CASVPGQPGAYEQYF	TGTGCCAGCGTGCCGGGACAGCCCGGGGCCTACGAGCAGTACTTC
TRBV6-6	-	TRBJ2-5	-	CASRGGVTQETQYF	TGTGCCAGCAGGGGCGGGGTAACCCAAGAGACCCAGTACTTC
TRBV6-2/TRBV6-3	few	TRBJ2-7	-	CASSYGLTGKIYEQYF	TGTGCCAGCAGTTACGGGTTGACTGGCAAGATCTACGAGCAGTACTTC
TRBV11-2	many	TRBJ2-2	-	CASSLISPLNTGELFF	TGTGCCAGCAGCTTAATCTCGCCCCTTAACACCGGGGAGCTGTTTTTT
TRBV6-5	-	TRBJ2-3	-	CASSYQGAAGDTQYF	TGTGCCAGCAGTTACCAGGGAGCAGCGGGAGATACGCAGTATTTT
TRBV3-1	-	TRBJ1-6	-	CASSQAGNNSPLHF	TGTGCCAGCAGCCAAGCCGGGAATAATTCACCCCTCCACTTT
TRBV12-3/TRBV12-4	-	TRBJ1-1	-	CASNTIREGNTEAFF	TGTGCCAGCAACACTATCCGGGAAGGGAACACTGAAGCTTTCTTT
TRBV20-1	-	TRBJ1-6	TRBD1	CSARETGSGNSPLHF	TGCAGTGCTAGAGAGACAGGGTCGGGTAATTCACCCCTCCACTTT
TRBV7-6	many	TRBJ1-1	-	CASSWGTGEAEAFF	TGTGCCAGCAGCTGGGGGACCGGGGAGGCTGAAGCTTTCTTT
TRBV12-3/TRBV12-4	-	TRBJ2-7	-	CASRYRPGTDSSYEQYF	TGTGCCAGCAGGTACAGGCCCGGGACCGATTCTTCCTACGAGCAGTACTTC
TRBV7-2	few	TRBJ1-2	TRBD1	CASSQNRGDGYTF	TGTGCCAGCAGCCAGAACAGGGGGGACGGCTACACCTTC
TRBV4-1	few	TRBJ1-4	TRBD1	CASRNLHRGRLDEKLFF	TGCGCCAGTCGGAACCTCCACAGGGGGCGGCTGGATGAAAAACTGTTTTTT
TRBV20-1	many	TRBJ2-2	-	CSASTPNTGELFF	TGCAGTGCTAGTACTCCAAACACCGGGGAGCTGTTTTTT
TRBV4-1	medium-sized	TRBJ2-1	-	CASSQGAVSGRKVVNEQFF	TGCGCCAGCAGCCAAGGAGCGGTATCGGGCAGGAAGGTGGTAAATGAGCAGTTCTTC
TRBV29-1	-	TRBJ2-2	-	CSGGHNTGELFF	TGCAGCGGCGGACACAACACCGGGGAGCTGTTTTTT
TRBV5-1	many	TRBJ2-2	TRBD2	CASSLPGLAGNTGELFF	TGCGCCAGCAGCCTACCCGGACTAGCGGGGAACACCGGGGAGCTGTTTTTT
TRBV12-3/TRBV12-4	-	TRBJ1-1	-	CASRGGTEAFF	TGTGCCAGCAGAGGGGGCACTGAAGCTTTCTTT